This T cell receptor (beta chain) came from a study of cytomegalovirus exposure and HLA in healthy donors (dated by TCRdb to 2016 to 2017). Regarding the research as a whole: An earlier analysis of several hundred of the donors reported roughly 300 Gb of sequence data and around 110 million unique TCR beta sequences from about 179 million T cells. Approximately 310 gigabases of sequencing data and around 85 million unique TCR sequences made up an early release that covered under 750 HLA-typed donors. The genetic ancestry cluster associated with self-reported Caucasian donors included 81% of the roughly 400 genotyped donors. The aim of the study was to test whether cataloging public T cell receptors could identify signatures of past pathogen exposure. The T cell repertoires of 666 subjects were profiled by immunosequencing and related to cytomegalovirus serostatus. Along with the approximately 670-subject first cohort, a separate validation cohort of over 90 different subjects was used. High-throughput TCR immunosequencing, statistical association of individual TCRs with disease status, and machine learning were combined to predict cytomegalovirus infection status. To study patterns of TCR occurrence, a later analysis re-analyzed previously published TCR beta repertoires from 650 to 750 donors and added high-resolution HLA genotyping. In the later analysis, no new phenotypic data were used to find candidate immune exposures; instead, reliance was placed on TCR beta sequences and their occurrence across donors. An earlier analysis of 587 of the donors used high-throughput TCR beta sequencing to judge whether each TCR beta V gene segment behaved as functional or pseudogenic. Donor age, sex, ethnicity and CMV serostatus were collected together with the repertoire data. A later genetic analysis took genome-wide SNP genotypes for about three fifths of the 666 donors and used that subset as a discovery cohort. All discovery cohort repertoires had been generated on a single sequencing platform. Both class I and class II loci were covered by HLA typing, at four-digit resolution. The number of typed donors differed by locus: roughly 629-640 for A, B, C, DRB1 and DQB1; 522 for DQA1; 600 to 610 for DPA1; and some 450 for DPB1. Because of strong linkage in the cohort, a handful of DR-DQ haplotypes were treated as single units for association and clustering. Across some 400 genotyped donors of the cohort, an average of about 240,000 unique TCR beta nucleotide sequences per donor were sequenced, and 15% to 20% of those sequences were non-productive.

Libraries were built with the immunoSEQ multiplex PCR assay. A mixture of 60 forward primers for TCR Vbeta segments and 13 reverse primers for TCR Jbeta segments was used in the multiplex PCR. The CDR3 region of rearranged TCR beta genes was amplified from genomic DNA by a multiplex PCR assay. On the Illumina HiSeq System, the amplified TCR beta libraries were sequenced as 87-base-pair reads. The original methods were these. Across the 600 to 700 repertoires, a later analysis counted around 80 million unique TCR beta chains, roughly 11 million of which were shared by at least two donors. Raw reads were error-corrected and collapsed into unique sequences by a nearest-neighbor algorithm in which closely related sequences were merged to remove PCR and sequencing errors. V, D and J gene segments were assigned by aligning CDR3 sequences to IMGT reference sequences. For a sequence to be retained, a match of at least six nucleotides to both a V gene segment and a J gene segment was required. A rearrangement was called productive if the CDR3 had no stop codons and remained in frame with V and J, and every other rearrangement was called non-productive. Following IMGT convention, CDR3 was defined as the stretch from the second conserved V-encoded cysteine to the conserved J-encoded phenylalanine. The earlier analysis of about 640 of the donors excluded any sequence lacking an unambiguous match to a single V gene segment. An earlier analysis of just under 600 of the donors called V segments functional above 56.7% productive rearrangements and segregating when the between-donor standard deviation exceeded 5%. A statistical classification framework was built to diagnose cytomegalovirus status from the catalog of TCR beta chain sequences. In a later analysis, V and J genes were assigned by comparing TCR nucleotide sequences against IMGT/GENE-DB human TR gene sequences. In a later analysis, CDR3 sequences and most-parsimonious VDJ recombination scenarios were assigned using the TCRdist pipeline. In a later analysis, each TCR beta chain was defined by its CDR3 amino acid sequence together with its V-gene family, and reads lacking a unique V-gene family were excluded. As a way to deal with suspected cross-contamination and a sequencing artifact, a later analysis dropped hundreds of nucleotide sequences that were highly shared and had low generation probability. In a later analysis, a clonal expansion index for each public chain was calculated from normalized within-repertoire ranks of inferred template counts. In a later analysis, generation probabilities were computed using a VDJ recombination model fitted to out-of-frame rearrangements, and the results were checked against IGoR. In a later analysis, TCR-TCR, TCR-HLA and TCR-CMV co-occurrence was scored with hypergeometric tests, and a repertoire-size bias correction was applied to TCR pairs. False discovery rates were estimated in a later analysis by permuting HLA or CMV assignments 20 times. In a later analysis, co-occurring TCRs were grouped with DBSCAN, and TCRdist sequence similarity was added when clustering was performed within HLA-allele-positive subsets. Repertoires with fewer than 30,000 or more than 120,000 public chains, plus five repertoires with anomalous nucleotide sharing, were excluded from co-occurrence clustering. As stored in TCRdb, this immuneACCESS dataset retains in-frame rearrangements with V and J assigned. A fraction of the clones does not appear; measured against another copy, unresolved V genes explain less than half of the discrepancy, and the remainder lacks a known reason. V, J and clone size are those of that table, while D and trimming were read from the DNA. The table for this sample lists about 230,000 clones; roughly 85% of them were counted only once. The top ten clonotypes cover roughly 0.26% of the sample.

The germline V gene specifies MNHNS as CDR1 and SASEGT as CDR2. The CDR3, from cysteine to phenylalanine, totals 14 residues. The sequence is cut down to CDR3 DNA, 42 bases in frame from base 1. Here V drops 5 bases and J drops 3 bases, and the junction holds 5 bases not matched to any gene. A note on this clone: The target of this receptor is not known. No much larger clone is present one base from it, and per-base qualities are unavailable.

The cohort consisted of 650 to 700 healthy bone marrow donors. At the time of sampling, all cohort members were nominally healthy, though unrecorded immune exposures were likely present. The donor was CMV seronegative and was included in the group of hundreds of seronegative cohort members. A peripheral blood sample was provided by each donor, and peripheral blood mononuclear cells were used for TCR beta sequencing. Genomic DNA was extracted from the blood cell samples with the Qiagen DNeasy Blood Extraction Kit. Here is what the overall study found, with its caveats: For the cohort, immune exposure information was limited to CMV serostatus. Some IMGT-functional V segments, including TRBV6-2 and TRBV6-3, could not be distinguished by the 87-base-pair reads and were therefore excluded. Most CMV-associated TCR beta chains appeared to be HLA-restricted in a later analysis, and the HLA associations seemed to be driven largely by CMV exposure. The earlier analysis of some 560 of the donors excluded about 16 rarely observed V segments, including chromosome 9 orphons, because counts were too low. Only TCR beta chains were sequenced in this cohort, and the absence of alpha or paired-chain data limited detectable features. Because some donors lacked HLA typing at each locus, the association tests relied only on the typed subset. An association between a missense DCLRE1C variant and V-gene and J-gene trimming of TCR beta chains was found in a later genetic analysis and replicated in an independent cohort. When HLA alleles, especially DR and DQ, strongly co-occurred, TCR associations were difficult to assign to individual alleles. Across donors, most TCR sequences were observed very rarely, whereas some public TCRs were present in many individuals. In the study, 150 to 200 TCR beta chains were listed as associated with cytomegalovirus. The sequencing pipeline was judged likely to have produced a cluster of highly shared sequence variants as a technical artifact. In a later analysis, some 18,000 TCR beta sequences were associated with specific HLA alleles at a false discovery rate of 0.05. A further reported finding was that TCR beta sequences accurately predicted the HLA-A and HLA-B alleles for most subjects in the first cohort. A later analysis found that TCR association rates varied across HLA loci, with DRB1 alleles showing the most associated TCRs and HLA-C alleles the fewest. In a later analysis, HLA-associated TCR beta chains showed more clonal expansion and lower generation probabilities than non-associated chains that were equally common. The classifier was reported to diagnose cytomegalovirus status with high specificity and sensitivity in both the original and validation cohorts. In a later analysis, several top co-occurrence clusters were reported to appear linked to parvovirus B19, influenza, CMV and Epstein-Barr virus. According to a later genetic analysis, donors in an Asian-associated ancestry cluster had fewer N-insertions in productive TCRs than the roughly 700-donor mean. In vitro tests confirmed that three of the cytomegalovirus-associated TCR beta chains recognize cytomegalovirus antigens. The authors suggested that the approach could potentially be extended to other disease states and immunological phenotypes. Sequencing depth was assumed to be roughly uniform across donors in the presence/absence analyses, though that assumption may not hold. Linkage disequilibrium might explain the correlated functional status among segregating V segments, but an unknown experimental factor could not be ruled out. Broadly in line with IMGT annotations, most TCR beta V segments showed up in productive rearrangements about 90% or about 30% of the time in an earlier analysis of 587 of the donors.

The source material was PBMCs. This clonotype originated in a girl under 10 years old in good health and CMV-seronegative. This chain joins TRBV6-1 to TRBJ2-7; 9 of the junction bases match TRBD2. Here the CDR3 is given as CASSPGTSFYEQYF. The DNA sequence follows: TGTGCCAGCAGTCCCGGGACTAGCTTCTACGAGCAGTACTTC.